The clone carrying this T cell receptor beta chain was seen repeatedly, ten times or more. The record originates from a study of T cells in Graves' hyperthyroidism and ophthalmopathy. The CDR3 extends over 15 amino acids. The V and J ends lost 6 bases and 3 bases, in that order; junction bases with no gene match: 10. CDR1 and CDR2 (germline): ENHRY, SYGVKD. What was amplified from RNA transcripts were TCR beta CDR3 regions. When the TCR CDR3 underwent first-round RT-PCR, the HTBI primer set was used. MiXCR was run by TCRdb on the multiplex PCR reads, yielding one entry per CDR3 protein. The top ten clones hold 10% of a sample with 89,000 or so distinct CDR3 sequences, around 37% of them seen once.

The receptor was isolated from a woman aged 25 to 45 with Graves' hyperthyroidism. J is TRBJ2-7 and V is TRBV10-3; 8 bases are shared with TRBD2. The source material was peripheral blood or thyroid tissue (not recorded which). CDR3: CAIRPSGPRNYEQYF. In DNA, the CDR3 is TGTGCCATCAGGCCTAGCGGGCCCAGAAACTACGAGCAGTACTTC.